Presented here are 29 T cell receptor beta chains from one specimen sequenced in a study of naive and memory T cell subsets. The library had UMIs added by 3' ligation of an oligonucleotide to TCR cDNA. Four PCR rounds used nested alpha and beta constant region primers plus the SP2 primer. TCRdb itself ran the 5' RACE reads through MiXCR, one entry per CDR3 protein. This table holds tens of thousands of distinct CDR3 sequences, about 7% found once. Source of these receptors: a male donor in good health.

The table lists this clonotype with a few counts. Since no conserved phenylalanine or tryptophan closes the CDR3, a read error is the likely cause. The limits of the CDR3 on the DNA are not certain, so only TCRdb's listed CDR3 is given. CDR3 loop: CASSDPQSIGTTS. This chain joins TRBV6-1 and TRBJ1-1; the D segment call TRBD1 is taken from the table without a DNA check. The CDR3 length is 13 residues, termini included. Germline CDR1 is MNHNS and CDR2 is SASEGT.

This clonotype was observed many times. V usage is TRBV6-6 and J usage is TRBJ1-2, with 9 bases aligning to TRBD1. V trimming: 4 bases; J trimming: 1 base; junction bases outside the gene matches: 4. The CDR3 is made up of 15 amino acids. Germline loops: CDR1 MNHNY, CDR2 SVGAGI (reference sequence). In nucleotides, the CDR3 is TGTGCCAGCAGTTTCCGACAGGGGGTTAACTATGGCTACACCTTC. Encoded protein: CASSFRQGVNYGYTF.

This clonotype was seen a handful of times. This chain links TRBV5-1 with TRBJ1-1; D gene uncertain. The V and J ends lost 5 bases and 4 bases respectively, with 12 bases between them. There are 13 residues in the CDR3. CDR1 is SGHRS and CDR2 is YFSETQ in the germline V gene. This chain's CDR3 is CASSDRAATEAFF. DNA of the CDR3: TGCGCCAGCAGTGACCGGGCAGCCACTGAAGCTTTCTTT.

The chain uses TRBV6-1 and TRBJ1-1; TRBD1 matches at 10 bases. Trimming cost V 8 bases and J 5 bases; bases outside gene matches: 5. This CDR3 has 13 amino acids. CDR1 MNHNS and CDR2 SASEGT come from the germline V gene. The CDR3 sequence: CASLWTGGTEAFF. The CDR3 region has the DNA TGTGCCAGCCTATGGACAGGGGGTACTGAAGCTTTCTTT.

This clonotype has just a few counts. J is TRBJ2-1 and V is TRBV9, with D perhaps given as TRBD1 or TRBD2 (5 bases each). With 4 bases removed from V and 5 bases from J, the gap between germline ends came to 13 bases. Germline lookup yields CDR1 SGDLS and CDR2 YYNGEE. The CDR3 totals 14 residues. CDR3 sequence (DNA): TGTGCCAGCAGCCCACGGGACCGAAACAATGAGCAGTTCTTC. This translates into CASSPRDRNNEQFF. Looking up the rest from reference TRBV9 and TRBJ2-1 gives the full variable domain: DSGVTQTPKHLITATGQRVTLRCSPRSGDLSVYWYQQSLDQGLQFLIQYYNGEERAKGNILERFSAQQFPDLHSELNLSSLELGDSALYFCASSPRDRNNEQFFGPGTRLTVL.

This clonotype has only a few counts. The chain joins TRBV18 to TRBJ1-4; D not resolved. Germline-derived CDR1 and CDR2 are KGHSH and LQKENI. Trimming removed 6 bases from V and 1 base from J, with 9 bases in between. The CDR3 loop spans 14 amino acids. CDR3 amino acids: CASSPRGTNEKLFF. The CDR3 region has the DNA TGTGCCAGCTCCCCTCGGGGAACTAATGAAAAACTGTTTTTT.

This clonotype came up many times. This chain joins TRBV2 and TRBJ2-7; D may be TRBD1 (6 bases). The CDR3 has 16 amino acids. Germline CDR1 SNHLY, CDR2 FYNNEI. Trimming cost V 6 bases and J 0 bases, with 18 bases left between them. The CDR3 DNA reads as TGTGCCAGCAGAGACCCCGGGACAACAACCTCCTACGAGCAGTACTTC. This encodes CASRDPGTTTSYEQYF. Supplemented by reference TRBV2 and TRBJ2-7, the full variable domain reads EPEVTQTPSHQVTQMGQEVILRCVPISNHLYFYWYRQILGQKVEFLVSFYNNEISEKSEIFDDQFSVERPDGSNFTLKIRSTKLEDSAMYFCASRDPGTTTSYEQYFGPGTRLTVT.

In its sample, this clonotype was seen many times. The chain recombines TRBV7-6 with TRBJ2-7; D perhaps matches TRBD1 (9 bases). V was trimmed by 6 bases and J by 3 bases, leaving 18 bases between them. The CDR3 totals 15 residues. Per germline, CDR1 SGHVS and CDR2 FNYEAQ. The CDR3 nucleotides read TGTGCCAGCAGTTCGGGGGGGACAGGGAACTACGAGCAGTACTTC. Protein: CASSSGGTGNYEQYF.

This chain uses TRBV2 with TRBJ2-7, with 9 positions matching TRBD1. Trimming at V came to 6 bases and at J to 7 bases, leaving 10 bases not matched to a gene. CDR3 length equals 14 residues. CDR1 is SNHLY, CDR2 FYNNEI, per germline. Here the CDR3 DNA reads TGTGCCAGCAGGCCGGGACAGGGTATCCCGGAGCAGTACTTC. This sequence encodes CASRPGQGIPEQYF.

This clonotype came up many times. J is TRBJ2-5 and V is TRBV11-2, with 7 bases fitting TRBD2. The V gene end was trimmed by 6 bases and the J gene end by 9 bases; junction bases not matched to a gene: 13. In germline, CDR1 is SGHAT, CDR2 FQNNGV. The CDR3 is made up of 14 amino acids. DNA of the CDR3: TGTGCCAGCAGTCCCTCGGGGGAGGGGACGGCCCAGTACTTC. Translated: CASSPSGEGTAQYF. Looking up the rest from reference TRBV11-2 and TRBJ2-5 gives the full variable domain: EAGVAQSPRYKIIEKRQSVAFWCNPISGHATLYWYQQILGQGPKLLIQFQNNGVVDDSQLPKDRFSAERLKGVDSTLKIQPAKLEDSAVYLCASSPSGEGTAQYFGPGTRLLVL.

This clonotype has ten or more counts. J is TRBJ1-2 and V is TRBV19; TRBD1 aligns across 7 bases. The CDR3 loop spans 15 amino acids. Germline lookup yields CDR1 LNHDA and CDR2 SQIVND (reference sequence). Trimming cost V 4 bases and J 4 bases; bases outside gene matches: 9. The CDR3 is CASSRSTGTVYGYTF. CDR3 nucleotides: TGTGCCAGTAGTAGATCCACCGGGACAGTCTATGGCTACACCTTC.

This clonotype was detected only a few times. The chain combines TRBV13 with TRBJ2-1; D is possibly TRBD2 (5 bases). The CDR3 sequence is 15 residues long. Trimming removed 3 bases from V and 6 bases from J, with 15 bases in between. CDR1 is PRHDT, CDR2 FYEKMQ, per germline (reference sequence). The CDR3: CASSFGETSGNEQFF. DNA for the CDR3: TGTGCCAGCAGCTTTGGGGAGACGTCGGGCAATGAGCAGTTCTTC.

This clonotype was observed a few times. CDR3 residues: CASSYLDRDQETQYF. CDR3 coding DNA: TGCGCCAGCAGTTACCTGGACAGAGACCAAGAGACCCAGTACTTC. This sequence joins TRBV5-1 and TRBJ2-5; TRBD1 might be the D (6 bases). Germline V gives CDR1 SGHRS, CDR2 YFSETQ. Trimming cost V 5 bases and J 0 bases, with 14 bases left between them. There are 15 residues in the CDR3. Looking up the rest from reference TRBV5-1 and TRBJ2-5 gives the full variable domain: KAGVTQTPRYLIKTRGQQVTLSCSPISGHRSVSWYQQTPGQGLQFLFEYFSETQRNKGNFPGRFSGRQFSNSRSEMNVSTLELGDSALYLCASSYLDRDQETQYFGPGTRLLVL.

At least ten counts were recorded for this clonotype. V is TRBV6-1 and J is TRBJ1-5; 8 nucleotides align to TRBD1. The germline CDR1 and CDR2 sequences are MNHNS and SASEGT. This CDR3 comprises 15 residues. Trimming at V came to 6 bases and at J to 0 bases, leaving 4 bases not matched to a gene. As DNA, the CDR3 is TGTGCCAGCAGGGACAGGGTGGATAGCAATCAGCCCCAGCATTTT. Translating gives CASRDRVDSNQPQHF.

There are many counts of this clonotype. The J gene is TRBJ2-3, the V gene TRBV12-3 or TRBV12-4; D not certain. V shed 8 bases and J shed 4 bases, with 13 bases lying between them. This CDR3 spans 13 amino acids. CDR3 sequence: CASGGVGADTQYF. The CDR3 DNA reads as TGTGCCAGCGGTGGTGTTGGGGCAGATACGCAGTATTTT.

This clonotype appeared many times. The chain combines TRBV20-1 with TRBJ2-5; D ambiguous. The V gene lost 1 base and the J gene lost 4 bases, with 13 bases spanning the gap. CDR1 DFQATT and CDR2 SNEGSKA come from the germline V gene (reference sequence). The CDR3 runs to 14 residues. The CDR3 region is CSARVSGWGETQYF. The DNA of the CDR3 is TGCAGTGCTAGAGTATCGGGTTGGGGAGAGACCCAGTACTTC.

This clonotype has more than one count but fewer than ten. The CDR3 protein is CASSYSPGNEQYF. The CDR3 coding sequence is TGTGCCAGCAGTTACTCGCCAGGAAACGAGCAGTACTTC. The chain uses TRBV6-6 and TRBJ2-7; D unresolved. V was trimmed by 0 bases and J by 5 bases, leaving 8 bases between them. Germline lookup yields CDR1 MNHNY and CDR2 SVGAGI (reference sequence). The CDR3 runs 13 residues.

This clonotype was counted a few times. The rearrangement links TRBV6-1 to TRBJ1-1, with TRBD1 matching over 7 bases. V shed 0 bases, J shed 0 bases, and the junction held 10 bases outside the gene matches. Looked up from germline, CDR1 is MNHNS and CDR2 is SASEGT. The CDR3 covers 18 residues. CDR3 coding DNA: TGTGCCAGCAGTGAAGCGGTAACAGGGGCGTACATGAACACTGAAGCTTTCTTT. It codes for CASSEAVTGAYMNTEAFF.

This clonotype has a count of ten or more. This chain uses TRBV12-3 or TRBV12-4 with TRBJ2-3; 7 positions agree with TRBD2. The CDR3 totals 15 residues. With V trimmed by 0 bases and J by 1 base, 1 base remained unmatched. CDR3 region: CASSLAGGGTDTQYF. CDR3 nucleotide sequence: TGTGCCAGCAGTTTAGCGGGAGGGGGCACAGATACGCAGTATTTT.

This clonotype has more than one count but fewer than ten. CDR3 DNA sequence: TGTGCCAGCAGCTTAGGTGGGACCATAGGGGTGGGGCCAGATACGCAGTATTTT. This sequence encodes CASSLGGTIGVGPDTQYF. The chain links TRBV11-2 to TRBJ2-3; D assignment may be TRBD1 or TRBD2 (5 bases each). CDR1 and CDR2 from the germline V gene are SGHAT and FQNNGV. This CDR3 region has 18 residues. The germline V and J ends were trimmed by 1 base and 4 bases, with 21 bases remaining between them. Using reference TRBV11-2 and TRBJ2-3 for the parts outside the CDR3, the full variable domain is EAGVAQSPRYKIIEKRQSVAFWCNPISGHATLYWYQQILGQGPKLLIQFQNNGVVDDSQLPKDRFSAERLKGVDSTLKIQPAKLEDSAVYLCASSLGGTIGVGPDTQYFGPGTRLTVL.

This clonotype has ten or more counts. This chain joins TRBV20-1 and TRBJ2-2, with 7 nucleotides matching TRBD1. The CDR3 runs to 14 residues. Germline CDR1 is DFQATT and CDR2 is SNEGSKA (reference sequence). V trimming: 6 bases; J trimming: 3 bases; junction bases outside the gene matches: 7. CDR3 region: CSARTGTDTGELFF. As DNA, the CDR3 is TGCAGTGCCCGGACAGGAACGGACACCGGGGAGCTGTTTTTT.

The rearrangement joins TRBV5-8 to TRBJ1-1; perhaps TRBD1 as D (6 bases). The ends were cut back, 2 bases at V and 0 bases at J, with 14 bases in the middle. Germline V lookup: CDR1 SGHTS, CDR2 YDEGEE. The CDR3 length is 16 residues. The CDR3 protein is CASSFPRGDMNTEAFF. In nucleotides, the CDR3 is TGTGCCAGCAGCTTTCCCAGGGGTGATATGAACACTGAAGCTTTCTTT.

This sequence joins TRBV5-6 and TRBJ2-3; perhaps D is TRBD1 or TRBD2 (5 bases each). V dropped 5 bases and J dropped 2 bases, with 18 bases sitting between them. Looked up from germline, CDR1 is SGHDT and CDR2 is YYEEEE. The CDR3 runs to 16 residues. The CDR3, as DNA: TGTGCCAGCAGTTTTTACGGGGCACCTCACACAGATACGCAGTATTTT. It specifies CASSFYGAPHTDTQYF. Full variable domain (missing parts from reference TRBV5-6 and TRBJ2-3): DAGVTQSPTHLIKTRGQQVTLRCSPKSGHDTVSWYQQALGQGPQFIFQYYEEEERQRGNFPDRFSGHQFPNYSSELNVNALLLGDSALYLCASSFYGAPHTDTQYFGPGTRLTVL.

This clonotype appeared a few times. The chain joins TRBV7-9 to TRBJ2-5, with D perhaps matching TRBD1 (6 bases). V was shortened by 1 base and J by 3 bases, with 15 bases between the two germline ends. This CDR3 has 16 amino acids. Germline V gene lookup returns CDR1 SEHNR and CDR2 FQNEAQ (reference sequence). This CDR3 is CASSLGGHRAKETQYF. The CDR3 bases are TGTGCCAGCAGCTTAGGCGGCCACAGGGCCAAAGAGACCCAGTACTTC.

This clonotype occurred a few times. V gene TRBV2 combines with J gene TRBJ2-1; 10 positions match TRBD1. CDR1 and CDR2 from the germline V gene are SNHLY and FYNNEI. The CDR3 covers 15 residues. V lost 4 bases and J lost 2; bases outside the gene matches: 2. CDR3 protein: CASSGGQGTYNEQFF. The CDR3 nucleotides are TGTGCCAGCAGTGGGGGACAGGGGACCTACAATGAGCAGTTCTTC.

This chain links TRBV10-3 with TRBJ2-1, with TRBD2 as a possible D gene (7 bases). CDR3 size: 18 residues. The germline V and J ends were trimmed by 8 bases and 0 bases, with 23 bases remaining between them. Looked up from germline, CDR1 is ENHRY and CDR2 is SYGVKD. CDR3: CAIGGGEGGRSSYNEQFF. The CDR3 region has the DNA TGTGCCATCGGAGGGGGGGAAGGCGGTAGAAGCTCCTACAATGAGCAGTTCTTC.

The V and J genes are TRBV19 and TRBJ1-4; no definite D call. Trimming pared 6 bases from V and 0 bases from J, leaving 14 bases between. CDR1 LNHDA and CDR2 SQIVND come from the germline V gene (reference sequence). This CDR3 spans 16 amino acids. The CDR3 is CASSSLLVATNEKLFF. CDR3 DNA sequence: TGTGCCAGTAGCTCCCTTTTGGTTGCAACTAATGAAAAACTGTTTTTT.

The rearrangement links TRBV12-3 or TRBV12-4 to TRBJ1-1, with unresolved D. The CDR3 length is 16 residues. The germline V and J ends were trimmed by 6 bases and 0 bases, with 17 bases remaining between them. CDR3 DNA sequence: TGTGCCAGCAGCCCCGGGTTGGGCGAAATGAACACTGAAGCTTTCTTT. Translated, it gives CASSPGLGEMNTEAFF.

This clonotype came up many times. The chain recombines TRBV6-1 with TRBJ1-1, with unresolved D. The V end was cut by 4 bases, the J end by 5 bases, with 5 bases between. The CDR3 loop spans 11 amino acids. Germline V gene data show CDR1 as MNHNS and CDR2 as SASEGT. The CDR3 sequence: CASSVSTEAFF. CDR3 DNA: TGTGCCAGCAGTGTTAGTACTGAAGCTTTCTTT.